This T cell receptor (beta chain) is drawn from a study of siplizumab effects on memory and regulatory T cells. General study points: Siplizumab led to significantly less abundant alloreactive sequences that could be traced back to unstimulated CD4+ memory cells.

About this clone itself: Its antigen is as yet unknown.

V dropped 8 bases and J dropped 8; count of bases not matched to a gene: 3. CDR1 MNHNS and CDR2 SASEGT come from the germline V gene. This CDR3 contains 13 residues. In each sample, 10^5 or so TCR templates were assayed. The method was immunoSEQ multiplex PCR; TCRdb's version includes in-frame clones alone and lacks a portion of them. The repertoire holds approximately 120,000 clones, with just over 90% as singletons. This TCR was recovered from a human donor in good health. The material sequenced was Tregs sorted from blood. This sequence joins TRBV6-1 and TRBJ2-3, with 14 bases identical to TRBD2. CDR3 protein: CASGGTSGGTQYF. CDR3 DNA sequence: TGTGCCAGCGGAGGGACTAGCGGGGGTACGCAGTATTTT.